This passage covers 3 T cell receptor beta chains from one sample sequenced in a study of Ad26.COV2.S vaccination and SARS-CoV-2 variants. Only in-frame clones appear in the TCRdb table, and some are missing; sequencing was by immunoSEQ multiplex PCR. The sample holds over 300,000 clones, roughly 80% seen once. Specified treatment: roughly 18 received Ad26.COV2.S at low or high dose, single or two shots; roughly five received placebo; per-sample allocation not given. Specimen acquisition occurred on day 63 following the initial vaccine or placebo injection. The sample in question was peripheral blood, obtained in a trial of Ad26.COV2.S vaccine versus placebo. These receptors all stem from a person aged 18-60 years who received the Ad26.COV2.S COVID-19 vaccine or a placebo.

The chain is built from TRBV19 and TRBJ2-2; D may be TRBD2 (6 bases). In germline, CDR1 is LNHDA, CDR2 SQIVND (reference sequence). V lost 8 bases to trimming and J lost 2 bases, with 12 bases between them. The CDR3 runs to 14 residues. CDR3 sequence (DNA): TGTGCCAGTGCCTTGGCGGGAAACACCGGGGAGCTGTTTTTT. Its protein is CASALAGNTGELFF.

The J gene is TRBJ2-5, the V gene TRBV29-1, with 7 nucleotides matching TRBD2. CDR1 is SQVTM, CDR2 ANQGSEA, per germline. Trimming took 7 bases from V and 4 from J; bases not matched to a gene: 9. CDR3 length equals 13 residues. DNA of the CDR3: TGCAGCGGGGGGAGGGGAGCGGGAGAGACCCAGTACTTC. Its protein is CSGGRGAGETQYF.

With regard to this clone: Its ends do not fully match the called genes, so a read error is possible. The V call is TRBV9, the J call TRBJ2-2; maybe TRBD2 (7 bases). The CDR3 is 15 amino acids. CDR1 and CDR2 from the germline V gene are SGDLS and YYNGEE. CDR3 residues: CARSSRGGNTGELFF. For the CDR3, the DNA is TGTGCCCGCAGCTCTAGGGGGGGGAACACCGGGGAGCTGTTTTTT.